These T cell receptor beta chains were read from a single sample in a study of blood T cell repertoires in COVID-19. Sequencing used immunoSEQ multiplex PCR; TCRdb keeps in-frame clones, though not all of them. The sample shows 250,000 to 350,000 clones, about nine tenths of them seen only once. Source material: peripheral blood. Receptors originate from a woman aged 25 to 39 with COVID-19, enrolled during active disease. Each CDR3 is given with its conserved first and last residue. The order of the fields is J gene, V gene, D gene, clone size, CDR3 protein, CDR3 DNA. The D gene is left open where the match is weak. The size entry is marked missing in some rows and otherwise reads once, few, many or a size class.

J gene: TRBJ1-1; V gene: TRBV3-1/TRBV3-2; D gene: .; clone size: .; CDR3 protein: CASSPIKGDSANTEAFF; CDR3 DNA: TGTGCCAGCAGCCCAATAAAGGGCGACAGTGCGAACACTGAAGCTTTCTTT
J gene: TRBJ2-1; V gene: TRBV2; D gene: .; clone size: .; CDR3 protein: CASSASVVEQFF; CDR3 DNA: TGTGCCAGCAGTGCGTCGGTAGTAGAGCAGTTCTTC
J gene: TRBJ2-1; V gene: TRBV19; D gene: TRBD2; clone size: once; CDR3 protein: CASSVRLAGYNEQFF; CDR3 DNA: TGTGCCAGTAGTGTTAGACTAGCGGGATACAATGAGCAGTTCTTC
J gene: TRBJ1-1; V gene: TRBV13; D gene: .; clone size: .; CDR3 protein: CASSLGAGNTEAFF; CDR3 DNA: TGTGCCAGCAGCTTAGGGGCGGGTAACACTGAAGCTTTCTTT
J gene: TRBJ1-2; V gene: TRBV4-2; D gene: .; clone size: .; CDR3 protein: CASSPSGGRSNGYTF; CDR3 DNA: TGTGCCAGCAGCCCCTCGGGGGGCAGAAGTAATGGCTACACCTTC
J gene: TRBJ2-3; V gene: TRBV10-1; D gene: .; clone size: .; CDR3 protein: CASSSQGLGTQYF; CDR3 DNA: TGCGCCAGCAGCTCTCAGGGTTTGGGTACGCAGTATTTT
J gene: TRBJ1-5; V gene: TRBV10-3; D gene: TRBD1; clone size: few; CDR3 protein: CAISDPDRGFKEPQHF; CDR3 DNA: TGTGCCATCAGTGACCCGGACAGGGGGTTTAAAGAGCCCCAGCATTTT
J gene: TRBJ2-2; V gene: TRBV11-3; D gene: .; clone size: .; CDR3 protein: CASSPQDYTGELFF; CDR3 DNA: TGTGCCAGCAGCCCGCAGGATTACACCGGGGAGCTGTTTTTT
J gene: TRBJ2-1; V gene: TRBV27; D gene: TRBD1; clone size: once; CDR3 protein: CASSIRTGRGINNEQFF; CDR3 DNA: TGTGCCAGCAGTATCCGGACGGGCAGGGGGATAAACAATGAGCAGTTCTTC
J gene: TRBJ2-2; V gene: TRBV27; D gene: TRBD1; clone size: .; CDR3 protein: CASSMDRGNTGELFF; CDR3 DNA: TGTGCCAGCAGTATGGACAGGGGGAACACCGGGGAGCTGTTTTTT
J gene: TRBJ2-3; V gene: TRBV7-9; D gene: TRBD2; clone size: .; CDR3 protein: CASSHGGGPDTQYF; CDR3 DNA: TGTGCCAGCAGCCACGGCGGGGGACCAGATACGCAGTATTTT
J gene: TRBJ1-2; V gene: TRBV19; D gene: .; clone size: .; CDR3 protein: CASSTLDSLNYGYTF; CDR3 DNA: TGTGCCAGTAGTACTTTGGACAGCCTTAACTATGGCTACACCTTC
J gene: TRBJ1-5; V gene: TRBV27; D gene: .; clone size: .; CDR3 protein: CASRPTGHSNQPQHF; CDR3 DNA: TGTGCCAGCCGACCGACAGGCCATAGCAATCAGCCCCAGCATTTT
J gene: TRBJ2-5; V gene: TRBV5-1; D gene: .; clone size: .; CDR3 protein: CASSLGRTAQETQYF; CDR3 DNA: TGCGCCAGCAGCTTGGGGAGGACGGCGCAAGAGACCCAGTACTTC
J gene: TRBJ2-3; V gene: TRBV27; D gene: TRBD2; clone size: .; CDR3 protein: CASTPGLAITDTQYF; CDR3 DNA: TGTGCCAGCACCCCGGGACTAGCGATCACAGATACGCAGTATTTT
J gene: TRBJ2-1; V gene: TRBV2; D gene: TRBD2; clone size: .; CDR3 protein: CASSLWVAGSKNEQFF; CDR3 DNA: TGTGCCAGCAGCCTGTGGGTAGCGGGATCAAAGAATGAGCAGTTCTTC